This T cell receptor beta chain was recovered during a study of tumour-infiltrating T cells in Burkitt lymphoma. Study as a whole: Repertoire clonality predicted overall and progression-free survival.

Generated by immunoSEQ multiplex PCR, the TCRdb table keeps only in-frame clones and is missing some. The table has about 6,000 clones, about 16% seen once. Trimming cost V 7 bases and J 6 bases, with 16 bases left between them. The CDR3 has 13 amino acids. Germline-derived CDR1 and CDR2 are SNHLY and FYNNEI. J is TRBJ2-7 and V is TRBV2, with no clear D. The origin of this receptor is a human donor with diffuse large B-cell lymphoma. Sequencing used tumor tissue. CDR3 coding DNA: TGTGCCAGCAATCCCGGAAGCATTAGCGAGCAGTACTTC. This encodes CASNPGSISEQYF.